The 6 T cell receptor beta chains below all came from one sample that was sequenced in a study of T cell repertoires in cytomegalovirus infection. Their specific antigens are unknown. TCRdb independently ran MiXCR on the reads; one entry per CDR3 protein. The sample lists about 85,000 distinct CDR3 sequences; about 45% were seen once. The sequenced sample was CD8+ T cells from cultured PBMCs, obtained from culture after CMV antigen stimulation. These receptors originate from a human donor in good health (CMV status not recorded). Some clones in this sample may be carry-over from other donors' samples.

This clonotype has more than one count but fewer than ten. The CDR3 reads CASSLSGGKNNEQFF. CDR3 DNA sequence: TGTGCCAGCAGCTTAAGCGGGGGGAAGAACAATGAGCAGTTCTTC. The V call is TRBV7-3, the J call TRBJ2-1; TRBD2 agrees at 8 bases. CDR3 length: 15 amino acids. V lost 1 base, J lost 5 bases, and 4 bases stayed unmatched. Germline V gene data show CDR1 as SGHTA and CDR2 as FQGTGA.

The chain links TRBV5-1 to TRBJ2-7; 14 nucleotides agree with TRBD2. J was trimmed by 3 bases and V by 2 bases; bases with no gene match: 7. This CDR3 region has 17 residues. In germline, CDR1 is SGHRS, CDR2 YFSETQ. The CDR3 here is CASSFGTSGGRYYEQYF. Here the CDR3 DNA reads TGCGCCAGCAGCTTTGGGACTAGCGGGGGAAGATACTACGAGCAGTACTTC.

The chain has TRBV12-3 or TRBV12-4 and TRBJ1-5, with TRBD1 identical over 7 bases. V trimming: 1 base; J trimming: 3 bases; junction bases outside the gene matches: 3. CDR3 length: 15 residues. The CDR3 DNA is TGTGCCAGCAGTTTAGGACAGGGAACCAATCAGCCCCAGCATTTT. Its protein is CASSLGQGTNQPQHF.

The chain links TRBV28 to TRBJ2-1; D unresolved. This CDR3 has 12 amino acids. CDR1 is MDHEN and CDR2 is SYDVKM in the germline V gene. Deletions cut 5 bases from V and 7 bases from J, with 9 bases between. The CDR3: CASSLVQNEQFF. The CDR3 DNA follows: TGTGCCAGCAGTCTAGTTCAAAATGAGCAGTTCTTC.

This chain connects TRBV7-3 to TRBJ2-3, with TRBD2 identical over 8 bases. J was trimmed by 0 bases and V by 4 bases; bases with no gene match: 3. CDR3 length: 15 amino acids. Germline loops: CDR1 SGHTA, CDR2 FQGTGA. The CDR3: CASSSGGFSTDTQYF. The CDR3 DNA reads TGTGCCAGCAGCTCGGGGGGGTTTAGCACAGATACGCAGTATTTT.

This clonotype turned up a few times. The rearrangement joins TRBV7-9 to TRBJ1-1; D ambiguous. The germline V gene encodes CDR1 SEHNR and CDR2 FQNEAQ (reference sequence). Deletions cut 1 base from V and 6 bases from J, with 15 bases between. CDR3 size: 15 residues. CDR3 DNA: TGTGCCAGCAGCTTAGTAGGGTCGGGGAAACCTGAAGCTTTCTTT. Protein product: CASSLVGSGKPEAFF.